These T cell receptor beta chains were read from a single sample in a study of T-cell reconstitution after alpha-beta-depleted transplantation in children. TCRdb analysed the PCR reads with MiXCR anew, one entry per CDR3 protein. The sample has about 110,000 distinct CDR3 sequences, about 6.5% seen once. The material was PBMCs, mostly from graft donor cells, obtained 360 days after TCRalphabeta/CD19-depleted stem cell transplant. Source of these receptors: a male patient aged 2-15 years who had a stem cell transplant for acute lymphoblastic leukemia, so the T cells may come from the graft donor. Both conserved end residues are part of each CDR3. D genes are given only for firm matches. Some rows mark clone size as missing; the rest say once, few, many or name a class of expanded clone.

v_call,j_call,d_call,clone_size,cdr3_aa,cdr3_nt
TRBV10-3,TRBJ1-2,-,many,CAISEAQGPLYGYTF,TGTGCCATCAGTGAAGCCCAGGGACCCCTCTATGGCTACACCTTC
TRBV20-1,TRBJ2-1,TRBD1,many,CSARDLGTGGYNEQFF,TGCAGTGCTAGAGACCTCGGGACAGGGGGCTACAATGAGCAGTTCTTC
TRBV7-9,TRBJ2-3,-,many,CASSLARVTFTDTQYF,TGTGCCAGCAGCTTAGCGCGGGTTACATTCACAGATACGCAGTATTTT
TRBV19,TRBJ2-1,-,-,CASSTGMTGQFF,TGTGCCAGTAGTACGGGAATGACTGGGCAGTTCTTC
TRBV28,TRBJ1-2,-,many,CASSRNYGYTF,TGTGCCAGCAGTCGCAACTATGGCTACACCTTC
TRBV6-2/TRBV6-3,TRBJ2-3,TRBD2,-,CASSYSGLAQSTDTQYF,TGTGCCAGCAGTTACTCGGGACTAGCGCAAAGCACAGATACGCAGTATTTT
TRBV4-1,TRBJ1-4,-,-,CASTFLGRGATNEKLFF,TGCGCCAGCACCTTCCTAGGGAGGGGCGCAACTAATGAAAAACTGTTTTTT
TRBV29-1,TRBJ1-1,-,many,CSDGIGAFF,TGCAGCGACGGGATTGGAGCTTTCTTT
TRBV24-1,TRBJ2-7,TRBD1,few,CATSDGDRAHSYEQYF,TGTGCCACCAGTGATGGGGACAGGGCCCACTCCTACGAGCAGTACTTC
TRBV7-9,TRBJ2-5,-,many,CASSPTGSETQYF,TGTGCCAGCAGCCCTACAGGGTCGGAGACCCAGTACTTC
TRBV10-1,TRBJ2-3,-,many,CASIKSGPGHLGDTQYF,TGCGCCAGCATTAAGTCTGGGCCGGGTCACCTGGGAGATACGCAGTATTTT
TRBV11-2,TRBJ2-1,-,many,CASSLERTDNEQFF,TGTGCCAGCAGCTTAGAAAGGACTGACAATGAGCAGTTCTTC
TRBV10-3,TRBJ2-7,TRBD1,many,CATGTGDTYEQYF,TGTGCCACCGGGACAGGGGATACCTACGAGCAGTACTTC
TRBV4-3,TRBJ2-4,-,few,CASSQDVAVLAKNIQYF,TGCGCCAGCAGCCAAGATGTGGCAGTGCTAGCCAAAAACATTCAGTACTTC
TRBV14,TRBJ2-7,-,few,CASAPGTYYEQYF,TGTGCCAGCGCTCCCGGGACCTACTACGAGCAGTACTTC
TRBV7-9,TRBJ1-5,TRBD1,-,CASSWTGGGDQPQHF,TGTGCCAGCAGCTGGACAGGGGGAGGGGATCAGCCCCAGCATTTT
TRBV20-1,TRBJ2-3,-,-,CFGGLHKGFRGTQYF,TGCTTTGGGGGCCTGCATAAGGGCTTCAGAGGCACGCAGTATTTT
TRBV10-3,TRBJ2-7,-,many,CAISESGAARGPNSYEQYF,TGTGCCATCAGTGAATCTGGGGCGGCCCGCGGCCCTAACTCCTACGAGCAGTACTTC
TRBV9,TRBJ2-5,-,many,CASSVGNRIGAQETQYF,TGTGCCAGCAGCGTAGGAAACAGGATCGGGGCGCAAGAGACCCAGTACTTC
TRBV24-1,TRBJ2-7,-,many,CATSDSGMGYEQYF,TGTGCCACCAGTGATTCGGGAATGGGTTACGAGCAGTACTTC
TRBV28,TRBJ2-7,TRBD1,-,CASSTWDRGDEQYF,TGTGCCAGCAGTACGTGGGACAGGGGGGACGAGCAGTACTTC
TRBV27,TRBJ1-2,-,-,CASSPTLLRTARYTF,TGTGCCAGCAGTCCTACCCTACTCCGGACAGCGCGCTACACCTTC
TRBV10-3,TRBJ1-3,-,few,CAISEIHLLGGNTIYF,TGTGCCATCAGTGAAATACACCTCCTGGGAGGAAACACCATATATTTT
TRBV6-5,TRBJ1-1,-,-,CASSFDSNTEAFF,TGTGCCAGCAGTTTCGACAGTAACACTGAAGCTTTCTTT
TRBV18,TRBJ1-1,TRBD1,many,CASSPRTGRVTEAFF,TGTGCCAGCTCACCACGGACAGGGCGCGTCACTGAAGCTTTCTTT
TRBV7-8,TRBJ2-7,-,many,CASSPRNEQYF,TGTGCCAGCAGCCCCCGAAACGAGCAGTACTTC
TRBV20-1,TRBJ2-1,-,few,CSARAGGLYNEQFF,TGCAGTGCTAGAGCGGGGGGCCTATACAATGAGCAGTTCTTC
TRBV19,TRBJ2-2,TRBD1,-,CASDRGRGPGELFF,TGTGCCAGCGACAGGGGGCGCGGGCCCGGGGAGCTGTTTTTT
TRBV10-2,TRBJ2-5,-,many,CASSESVLQETQYF,TGCGCCAGCAGTGAGTCGGTGCTGCAAGAGACCCAGTACTTC
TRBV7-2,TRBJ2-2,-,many,CASSLDGVNTGELFF,TGTGCCAGCAGCTTAGATGGTGTGAACACCGGGGAGCTGTTTTTT
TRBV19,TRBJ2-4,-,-,CASSIWGPVAGTAKNIQYF,TGTGCCAGTAGTATCTGGGGCCCTGTGGCTGGTACAGCCAAAAACATTCAGTACTTC
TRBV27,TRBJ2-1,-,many,CASSLTGNEQFF,TGTGCCAGCAGTTTAACAGGCAATGAGCAGTTCTTC
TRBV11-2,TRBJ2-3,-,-,CASSLVGARRQTQYF,TGTGCCAGCAGCTTAGTGGGGGCGCGGAGACAGACGCAGTATTTT
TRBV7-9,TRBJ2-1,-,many,CASSLSGRRQFF,TGTGCCAGCAGCTTATCCGGACGGAGGCAGTTCTTC
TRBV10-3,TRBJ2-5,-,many,CAISQKDSRETQYF,TGTGCCATCAGTCAAAAGGACAGTCGGGAGACCCAGTACTTC
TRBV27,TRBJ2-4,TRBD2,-,CASSYRGRAADIQYF,TGTGCCAGCAGTTACCGCGGGAGGGCGGCGGACATTCAGTACTTC
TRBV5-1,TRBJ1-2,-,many,CASSLVRDGNYGYTF,TGCGCCAGCAGCTTGGTACGGGACGGGAACTATGGCTACACCTTC
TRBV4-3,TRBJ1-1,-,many,CASSQEKANTEAFF,TGCGCCAGCAGCCAAGAAAAGGCGAACACTGAAGCTTTCTTT
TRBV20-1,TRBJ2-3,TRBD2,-,CCARPAGDPGGTDTQYF,TGCTGTGCTAGACCCGCGGGGGACCCCGGGGGCACAGATACGCAGTATTTT
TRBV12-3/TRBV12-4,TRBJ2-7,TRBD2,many,CASSPGRSYEQYF,TGTGCCAGCAGTCCCGGGAGGTCCTACGAGCAGTACTTC
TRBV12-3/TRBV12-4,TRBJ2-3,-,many,CASSFFYTDTQYF,TGTGCCAGCAGTTTTTTCTACACAGATACGCAGTATTTT
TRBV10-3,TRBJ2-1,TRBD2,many,CAIRPPRGTSGYNEQFF,TGTGCCATCAGACCCCCCCGCGGGACTAGCGGCTACAATGAGCAGTTCTTC
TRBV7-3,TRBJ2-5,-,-,CASSPRFQETQYF,TGTGCCAGCAGCCCGCGGTTTCAAGAGACCCAGTACTTC
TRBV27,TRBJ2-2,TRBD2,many,CASSPWGSGGGELFF,TGTGCCAGCAGTCCCTGGGGTAGCGGGGGAGGGGAGCTGTTTTTT
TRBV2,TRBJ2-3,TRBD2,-,CASRGGVNTQYF,TGTGCCAGCAGGGGGGGGGTGAATACGCAGTATTTT
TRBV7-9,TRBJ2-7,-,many,CASSKVGAGEAEQYF,TGTGCCAGCAGCAAAGTGGGGGCGGGAGAGGCCGAGCAGTACTTC